These 4 T cell receptor beta chains were all obtained from the same sample, sequenced in a study of a mutant IDH1 vaccine in newly diagnosed glioma. The protocol was immunoSEQ multiplex PCR, while the TCRdb copy is restricted to in-frame clones and leaves out a portion. The repertoire includes some 30,000 clones, around 84% of them detected once, and approximately 15% sits in the top ten. Time point of the sample: week 35, safety follow-up. The study gave 300 ug of mutant IDH1 20-mer peptide per vaccine dose, with topical imiquimod. These receptors' antigens are unknown. The specimen comprised PBMCs, sampled from a glioma patient whose treatment included an IDH1 peptide vaccine. These receptors came from a man in his thirties or forties with glioma.

This chain joins TRBV5-1 and TRBJ2-3; 9 nucleotides align to TRBD2. Germline V gene data show CDR1 as SGHRS and CDR2 as YFSETQ. This CDR3 is 18 amino acids long. The V gene end was trimmed by 7 bases and the J gene end by 4 bases; junction bases not matched to a gene: 19. CDR3 amino acids: CASSTSLNRGRGADTQYF. In nucleotides, the CDR3 is TGCGCCAGCTCTACCTCCCTTAATCGCGGGAGGGGTGCAGATACGCAGTATTTT.

This chain joins TRBV5-5 and TRBJ2-7; 12 nucleotides agree with TRBD2. Germline values: CDR1 SGHKS, CDR2 YYEKEE (reference sequence). This CDR3 has 15 residues. After removal of 7 bases from V and 6 bases from J, the junction contained 11 bases not matched to a gene. CDR3 loop: CASRPTSGRPGEQYF. The CDR3 nucleotides are TGTGCCAGCCGCCCGACTAGCGGGAGACCGGGCGAGCAGTACTTC.

This chain joins TRBV4-1 and TRBJ2-7, with TRBD2 identical over 10 bases. Trimming cost V 0 bases and J 3 bases; bases outside gene matches: 8. The CDR3 contains 17 residues. CDR1 and CDR2 from the germline V gene are MGHRA and YSYEKL. The CDR3 here is CASSQDLMASGSYEQYF. Here the CDR3 DNA reads TGCGCCAGCAGCCAAGATCTAATGGCTAGCGGGAGCTACGAGCAGTACTTC.

This chain uses TRBV29-1 with TRBJ2-3, with 12 bases lining up with TRBD2. With 6 bases clipped from V and 14 bases from J, the junction kept 9 bases outside the gene matches. Germline V lookup: CDR1 SQVTM, CDR2 ANQGSEA. CDR3 length: 12 amino acids. CDR3 DNA sequence: TGCAGCGTCGAGACTAGCGGGAGAATTGGGTATTTT. It specifies CSVETSGRIGYF.